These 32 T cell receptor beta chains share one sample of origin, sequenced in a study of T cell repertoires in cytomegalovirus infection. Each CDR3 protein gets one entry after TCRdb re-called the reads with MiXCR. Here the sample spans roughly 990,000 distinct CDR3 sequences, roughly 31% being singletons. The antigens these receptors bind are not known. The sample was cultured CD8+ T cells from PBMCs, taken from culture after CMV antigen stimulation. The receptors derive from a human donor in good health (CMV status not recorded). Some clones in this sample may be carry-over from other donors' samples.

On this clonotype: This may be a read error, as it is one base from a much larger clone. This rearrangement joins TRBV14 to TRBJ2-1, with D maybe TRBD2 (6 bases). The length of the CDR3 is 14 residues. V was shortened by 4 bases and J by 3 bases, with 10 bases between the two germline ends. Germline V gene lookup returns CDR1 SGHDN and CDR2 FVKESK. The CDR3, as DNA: TGTGCCAGCAGCCCATCGGGGGACTACAATGAGCAGTTCTTC. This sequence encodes CASSPSGDYNEQFF.

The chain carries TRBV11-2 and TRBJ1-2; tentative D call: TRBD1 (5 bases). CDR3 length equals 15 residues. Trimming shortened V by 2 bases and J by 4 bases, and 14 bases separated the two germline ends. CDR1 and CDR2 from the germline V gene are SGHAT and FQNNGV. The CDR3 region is CASSLSGTLTYGYTF. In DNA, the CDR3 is TGTGCCAGCAGCTTATCGGGGACGCTGACCTATGGCTACACCTTC.

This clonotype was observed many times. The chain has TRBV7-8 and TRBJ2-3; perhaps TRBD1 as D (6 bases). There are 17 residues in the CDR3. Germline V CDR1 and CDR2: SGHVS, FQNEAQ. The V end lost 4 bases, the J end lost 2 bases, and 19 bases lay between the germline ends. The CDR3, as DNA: TGTGCCAGCAGCTCCCCCAGGGCAGGGGCTCCCACAGATACGCAGTATTTT. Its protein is CASSSPRAGAPTDTQYF.

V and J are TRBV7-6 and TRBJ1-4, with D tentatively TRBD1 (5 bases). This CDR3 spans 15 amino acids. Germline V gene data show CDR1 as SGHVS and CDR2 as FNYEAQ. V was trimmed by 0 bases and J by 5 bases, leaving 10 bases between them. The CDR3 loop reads CASSLAWGDNEKLFF. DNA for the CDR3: TGTGCCAGCAGCTTAGCGTGGGGGGACAATGAAAAACTGTTTTTT.

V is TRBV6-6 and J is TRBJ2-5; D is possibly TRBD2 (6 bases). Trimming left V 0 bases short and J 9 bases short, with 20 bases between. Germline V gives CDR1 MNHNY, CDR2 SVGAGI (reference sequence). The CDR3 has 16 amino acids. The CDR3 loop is CASSYSNPVGAGSQYF. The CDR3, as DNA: TGTGCCAGCAGTTACTCGAACCCAGTCGGGGCGGGGTCCCAGTACTTC.

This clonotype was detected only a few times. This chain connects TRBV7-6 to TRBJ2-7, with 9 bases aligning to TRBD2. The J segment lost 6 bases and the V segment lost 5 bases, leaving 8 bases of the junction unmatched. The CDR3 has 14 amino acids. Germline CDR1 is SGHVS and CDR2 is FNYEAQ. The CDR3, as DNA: TGTGCCAGCAGCCCAAGCGGGGGGTTCTTCGAGCAGTACTTC. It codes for CASSPSGGFFEQYF.

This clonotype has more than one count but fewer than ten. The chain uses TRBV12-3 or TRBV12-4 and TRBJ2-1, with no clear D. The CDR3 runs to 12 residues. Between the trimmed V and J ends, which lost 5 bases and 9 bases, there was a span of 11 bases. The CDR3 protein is CASSPRWVEQFF. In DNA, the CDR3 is TGTGCCAGCAGTCCCCGATGGGTTGAGCAGTTCTTC.

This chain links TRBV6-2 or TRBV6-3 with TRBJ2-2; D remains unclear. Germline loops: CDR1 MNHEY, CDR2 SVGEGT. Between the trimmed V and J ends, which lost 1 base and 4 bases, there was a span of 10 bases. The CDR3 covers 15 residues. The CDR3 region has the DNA TGTGCCAGCAGTTACTTTACCAGCCCCACCGGGGAGCTGTTTTTT. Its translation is CASSYFTSPTGELFF.

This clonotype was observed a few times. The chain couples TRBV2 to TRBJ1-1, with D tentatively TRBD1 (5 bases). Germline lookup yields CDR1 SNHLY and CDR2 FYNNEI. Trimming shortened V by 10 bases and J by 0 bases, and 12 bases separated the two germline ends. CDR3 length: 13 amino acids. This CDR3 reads CAIRVGVNTEAFF. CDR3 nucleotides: TGTGCCATCCGAGTGGGGGTGAACACTGAAGCTTTCTTT.

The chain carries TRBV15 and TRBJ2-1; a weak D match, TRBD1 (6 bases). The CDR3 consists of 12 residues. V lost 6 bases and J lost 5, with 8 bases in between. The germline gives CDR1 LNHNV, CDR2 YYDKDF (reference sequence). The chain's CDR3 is CATRDRNNEQFF. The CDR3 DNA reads TGTGCCACCAGGGACAGAAACAATGAGCAGTTCTTC. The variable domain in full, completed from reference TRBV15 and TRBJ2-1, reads DAMVIQNPRYQVTQFGKPVTLSCSQTLNHNVMYWYQQKSSQAPKLLFHYYDKDFNNEADTPDNFQSRRPNTSFCFLDIRSPGLGDTAMYLCATRDRNNEQFFGPGTRLTVL.

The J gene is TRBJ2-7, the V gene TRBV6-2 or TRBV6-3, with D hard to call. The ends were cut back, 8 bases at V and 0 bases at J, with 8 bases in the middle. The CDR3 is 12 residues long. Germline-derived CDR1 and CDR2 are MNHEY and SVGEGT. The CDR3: CASETSSYEQYF. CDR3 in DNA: TGTGCCAGCGAGACTTCCTCCTACGAGCAGTACTTC.

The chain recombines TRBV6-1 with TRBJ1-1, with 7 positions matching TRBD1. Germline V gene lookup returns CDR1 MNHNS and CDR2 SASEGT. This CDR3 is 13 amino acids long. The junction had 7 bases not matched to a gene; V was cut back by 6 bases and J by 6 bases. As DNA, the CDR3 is TGTGCCAGCAGCCGAGGGGGCAGCGCTGAAGCTTTCTTT. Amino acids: CASSRGGSAEAFF.

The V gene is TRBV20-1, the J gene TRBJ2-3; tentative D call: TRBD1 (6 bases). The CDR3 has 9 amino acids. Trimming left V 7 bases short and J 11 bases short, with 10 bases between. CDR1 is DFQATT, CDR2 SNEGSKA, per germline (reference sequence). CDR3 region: CSVGAGQYF. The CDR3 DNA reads TGCAGTGTGGGGGCGGGGCAGTATTTT.

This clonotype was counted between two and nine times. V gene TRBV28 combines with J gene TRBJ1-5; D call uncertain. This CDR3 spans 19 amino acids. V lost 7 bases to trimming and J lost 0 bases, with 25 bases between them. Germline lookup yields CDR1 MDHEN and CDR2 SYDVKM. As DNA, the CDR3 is TGTGCCAGCACCCGGGCGCAGAGGGATATTGTTTATAGCAATCAGCCCCAGCATTTT. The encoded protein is CASTRAQRDIVYSNQPQHF.

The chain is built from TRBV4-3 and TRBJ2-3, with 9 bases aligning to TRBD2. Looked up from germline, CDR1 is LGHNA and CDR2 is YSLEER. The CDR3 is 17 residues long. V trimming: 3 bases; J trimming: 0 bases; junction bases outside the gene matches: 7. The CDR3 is CASSHLTSGLSTDTQYF. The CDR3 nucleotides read TGCGCCAGCAGCCATCTAACTAGCGGGCTGAGCACAGATACGCAGTATTTT.

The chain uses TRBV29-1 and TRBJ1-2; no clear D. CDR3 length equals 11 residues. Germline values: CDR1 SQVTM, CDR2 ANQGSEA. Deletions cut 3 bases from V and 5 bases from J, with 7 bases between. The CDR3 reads CSVELGYGYTF. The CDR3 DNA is TGCAGCGTTGAGTTGGGGTATGGCTACACCTTC.

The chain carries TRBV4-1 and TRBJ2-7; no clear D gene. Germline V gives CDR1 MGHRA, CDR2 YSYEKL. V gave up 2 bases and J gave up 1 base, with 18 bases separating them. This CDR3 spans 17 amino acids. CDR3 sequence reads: CASSQNLGRSGSYEQYV. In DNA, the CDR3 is TGCGCCAGCAGCCAAAATCTTGGGCGATCGGGTTCCTACGAGCAGTACGTC.

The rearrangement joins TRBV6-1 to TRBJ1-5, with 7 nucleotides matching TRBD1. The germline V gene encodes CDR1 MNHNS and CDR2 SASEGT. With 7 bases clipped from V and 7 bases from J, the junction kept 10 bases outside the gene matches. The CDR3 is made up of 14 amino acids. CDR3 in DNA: TGTGCCAGCACCTGGGACAGTGCCGGGCAGCCCCAGCATTTT. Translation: CASTWDSAGQPQHF.

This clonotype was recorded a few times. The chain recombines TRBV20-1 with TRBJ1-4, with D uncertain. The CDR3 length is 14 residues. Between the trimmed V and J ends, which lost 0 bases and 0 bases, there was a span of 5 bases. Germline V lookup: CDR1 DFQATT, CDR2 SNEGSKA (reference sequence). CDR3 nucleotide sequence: TGCAGTGCTAGAGACAGTGCAACTAATGAAAAACTGTTTTTT. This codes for CSARDSATNEKLFF.

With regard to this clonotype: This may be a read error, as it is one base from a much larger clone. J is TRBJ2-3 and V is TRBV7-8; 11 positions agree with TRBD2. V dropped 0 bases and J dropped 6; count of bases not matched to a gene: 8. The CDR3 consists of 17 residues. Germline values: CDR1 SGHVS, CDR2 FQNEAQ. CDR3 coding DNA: TGTGCCAGCAGCTTAGCGATTAGCGGGGGGGCCTTGGATACGCAGTATTTT. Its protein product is CASSLAISGGALDTQYF.

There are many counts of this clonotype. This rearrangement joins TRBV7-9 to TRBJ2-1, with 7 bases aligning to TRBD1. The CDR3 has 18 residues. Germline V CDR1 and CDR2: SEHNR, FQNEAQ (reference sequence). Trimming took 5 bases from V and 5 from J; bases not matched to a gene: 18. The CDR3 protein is CASSARDSPIRRHNEQFF. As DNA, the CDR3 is TGTGCCAGCAGCGCCCGGGACAGCCCCATTAGGAGACACAATGAGCAGTTCTTC.

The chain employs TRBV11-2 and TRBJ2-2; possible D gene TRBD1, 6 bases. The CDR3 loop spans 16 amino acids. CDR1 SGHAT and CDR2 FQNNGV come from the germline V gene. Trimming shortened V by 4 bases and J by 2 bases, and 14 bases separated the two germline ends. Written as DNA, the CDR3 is TGTGCCAGCAGCTCGCATTGGACAGAAAACACCGGGGAGCTGTTTTTT. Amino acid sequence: CASSSHWTENTGELFF.

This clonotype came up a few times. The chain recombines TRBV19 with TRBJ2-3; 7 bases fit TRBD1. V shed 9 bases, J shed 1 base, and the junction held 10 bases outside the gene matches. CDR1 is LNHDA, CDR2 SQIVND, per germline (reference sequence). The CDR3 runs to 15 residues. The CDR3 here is CASARTGTGTDTQYF. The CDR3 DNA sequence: TGTGCCAGCGCCCGAACAGGGACAGGCACAGATACGCAGTATTTT.

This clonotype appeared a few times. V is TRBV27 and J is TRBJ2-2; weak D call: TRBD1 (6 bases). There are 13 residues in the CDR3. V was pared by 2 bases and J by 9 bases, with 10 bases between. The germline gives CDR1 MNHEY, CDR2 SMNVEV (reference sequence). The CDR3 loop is CASSLQGPRELFF. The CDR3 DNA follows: TGTGCCAGCAGTTTACAGGGGCCCCGGGAGCTGTTTTTT.

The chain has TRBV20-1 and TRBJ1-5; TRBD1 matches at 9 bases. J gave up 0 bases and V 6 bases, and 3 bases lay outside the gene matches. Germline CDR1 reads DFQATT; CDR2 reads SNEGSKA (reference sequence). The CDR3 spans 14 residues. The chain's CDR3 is CSARGQGSNQPQHF. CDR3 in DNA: TGCAGTGCCCGGGGACAGGGTAGCAATCAGCCCCAGCATTTT.

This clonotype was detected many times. CDR3 sequence (DNA): TGTGCCAGCAGTTTTGGGGTCAGGGATACGCAGTATTTT. Translation: CASSFGVRDTQYF. This chain joins TRBV27 and TRBJ2-3, with D unclear. Trimming shortened V by 3 bases and J by 6 bases, and 10 bases separated the two germline ends. The CDR3 is made up of 13 amino acids. Looked up from germline, CDR1 is MNHEY and CDR2 is SMNVEV (reference sequence).

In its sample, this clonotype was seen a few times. The CDR3 here is CATSTDRGSNQPQHF. In DNA form, the CDR3 reads TGTGCCACCAGCACCGACAGAGGCAGCAATCAGCCCCAGCATTTT. The chain links TRBV15 to TRBJ1-5; D may be TRBD1 (5 bases). This CDR3 comprises 15 residues. The germline CDR1 and CDR2 sequences are LNHNV and YYDKDF (reference sequence). Trimming cost V 4 bases and J 1 base, with 11 bases left between them.

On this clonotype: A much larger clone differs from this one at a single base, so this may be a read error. CDR3 sequence reads: CANSPDRGWSSYNSPLHF. The CDR3 nucleotides read TGTGCCAACAGCCCCGACAGGGGGTGGAGCTCCTATAATTCACCCCTCCACTTT. The J gene is TRBJ1-6, the V gene TRBV7-2, with 9 bases that match TRBD1. This CDR3 is 18 amino acids long. Germline CDR1 is SGHTA and CDR2 is FQGNSA.

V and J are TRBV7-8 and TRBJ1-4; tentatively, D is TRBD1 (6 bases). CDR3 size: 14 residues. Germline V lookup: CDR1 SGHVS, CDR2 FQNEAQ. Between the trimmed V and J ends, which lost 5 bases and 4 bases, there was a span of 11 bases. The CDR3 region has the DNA TGTGCCAGCAGCCCGAGGACAGTTAATGAAAAACTGTTTTTT. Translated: CASSPRTVNEKLFF.

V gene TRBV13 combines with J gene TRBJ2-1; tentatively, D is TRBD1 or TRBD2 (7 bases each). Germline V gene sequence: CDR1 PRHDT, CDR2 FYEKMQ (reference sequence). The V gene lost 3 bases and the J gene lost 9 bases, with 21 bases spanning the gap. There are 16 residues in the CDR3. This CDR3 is CASSLGGGKKLGEQFF. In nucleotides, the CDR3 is TGTGCCAGCAGCTTGGGAGGGGGCAAGAAATTAGGTGAGCAGTTCTTC.

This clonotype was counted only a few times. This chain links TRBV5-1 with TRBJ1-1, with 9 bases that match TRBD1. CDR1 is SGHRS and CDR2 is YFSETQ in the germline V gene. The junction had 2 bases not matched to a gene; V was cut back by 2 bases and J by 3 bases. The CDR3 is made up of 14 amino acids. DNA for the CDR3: TGCGCCAGCAGCTTAAGACAGGGGGACACTGAAGCTTTCTTT. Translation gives CASSLRQGDTEAFF. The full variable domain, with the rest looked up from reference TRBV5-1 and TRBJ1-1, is KAGVTQTPRYLIKTRGQQVTLSCSPISGHRSVSWYQQTPGQGLQFLFEYFSETQRNKGNFPGRFSGRQFSNSRSEMNVSTLELGDSALYLCASSLRQGDTEAFFGQGTRLTVV.

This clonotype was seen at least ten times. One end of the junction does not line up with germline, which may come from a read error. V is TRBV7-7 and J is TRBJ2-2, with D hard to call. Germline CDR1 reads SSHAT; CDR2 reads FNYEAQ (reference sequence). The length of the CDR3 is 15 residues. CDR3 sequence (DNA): TGTGCTAGCAGCCCGAGAAGGGAAGCCACCGGGGAGCTGTTTTTT. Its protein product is CASSPRREATGELFF.